This entry lists 30 T cell receptor beta chains sequenced from one sample in a study of neurological immune-mediated disorders. TCRdb redid the calling of the 5' RACE reads with MiXCR, one entry per CDR3 protein. The data contain 40,000 to 50,000 distinct CDR3 sequences, about 2% of them singletons. The sequenced material came from PBMCs. The receptors derive from a woman aged 40 to 55 with multiple sclerosis.

This clonotype was seen ten or more times. The chain uses TRBV5-1 and TRBJ1-1, with 8 bases matching TRBD1. The CDR3 length is 16 residues. In germline, CDR1 is SGHRS, CDR2 YFSETQ. Trimming removed 2 bases from V and 3 bases from J; junction bases left unmatched: 9. The CDR3 DNA reads as TGCGCCAGCAGCTTCGGACAGGGAGGGGGTCACACTGAAGCTTTCTTT. It is translated as CASSFGQGGGHTEAFF.

This clonotype was seen many times. The chain carries TRBV28 and TRBJ2-2; TRBD2 might be the D (6 bases). The CDR3 is 15 residues long. V lost 6 bases, J lost 2 bases, and 13 bases lay in between. Germline V lookup: CDR1 MDHEN, CDR2 SYDVKM. CDR3 sequence (DNA): TGTGCCAGCAGCCCCGGAGGGTTAAACACCGGGGAGCTGTTTTTT. It specifies CASSPGGLNTGELFF.

This clonotype was counted many times. J is TRBJ2-2 and V is TRBV20-1, with a weak D call TRBD2 (7 bases). The germline CDR1 and CDR2 sequences are DFQATT and SNEGSKA (reference sequence). Trimming removed 5 bases at V and 2 bases at J, with 18 bases between. The CDR3 sequence is 16 residues long. The CDR3 DNA follows: TGCAGTGCTGTCTCCGCGGGGGCCTCAAACACCGGGGAGCTGTTTTTT. Residues: CSAVSAGASNTGELFF.

This clonotype has at least ten counts. The chain joins TRBV29-1 to TRBJ2-7; 8 nucleotides agree with TRBD1. The length of the CDR3 is 14 residues. The V segment lost 1 base and the J segment 6 bases; nucleotides outside the gene matches: 8. From germline, CDR1 is SQVTM and CDR2 ANQGSEA. The CDR3 spells CSVEVAGGWSEQYF. The CDR3 coding sequence is TGCAGCGTTGAAGTTGCAGGGGGCTGGAGCGAGCAGTACTTC.

This clonotype was counted a few times. A much more abundant neighbour one base away suggests this may be a read error. The chain couples TRBV6-5 to TRBJ1-1; no firm D call. From germline, CDR1 is MNHEY and CDR2 SVGAGI. The CDR3 has 15 residues. CDR3 amino acids: CSSSYFTFMNTEAFF. CDR3 bases: TGTTCCAGCAGTTACTTTACTTTCATGAACACTGAAGCTTTCTTT.

In this sample, this clonotype turned up many times. V is TRBV20-1 and J is TRBJ1-2; D is perhaps TRBD1 (5 bases). This CDR3 comprises 11 residues. V dropped 6 bases and J dropped 4 bases, with 9 bases sitting between them. Germline V gene lookup returns CDR1 DFQATT and CDR2 SNEGSKA (reference sequence). The CDR3 sequence: CSAGQVYGYTF. As DNA, the CDR3 is TGCAGTGCGGGGCAGGTCTATGGCTACACCTTC.

This clonotype was counted only a few times. The gene calls are TRBV20-1 and TRBJ2-3; 8 positions agree with TRBD1. The CDR3 loop spans 15 amino acids. Losses at the gene ends were 2 bases for V and 4 bases for J; bases not matched to a gene: 8. The germline V gene has CDR1 DFQATT and CDR2 SNEGSKA (reference sequence). The CDR3 spells CSARKNSGGADTQYF. The DNA of the CDR3 is TGCAGTGCTAGAAAGAATTCAGGGGGCGCAGATACGCAGTATTTT.

This clonotype was observed a few times. This CDR3 reads CASSSSDTQYF. The DNA of the CDR3 is TGTGCCAGCAGCTCTTCTGATACGCAGTATTTT. The rearrangement joins TRBV7-6 to TRBJ2-3; the D is unclear. V was pared by 4 bases and J by 6 bases, with 5 bases between. The germline V gene has CDR1 SGHVS and CDR2 FNYEAQ. This CDR3 spans 11 amino acids.

This clonotype was seen ten or more times. The rearrangement joins TRBV7-2 to TRBJ2-1; 11 nucleotides align to TRBD1. The junction had 5 bases not matched to a gene; V was cut back by 4 bases and J by 9 bases. The germline V gene encodes CDR1 SGHTA and CDR2 FQGNSA. This CDR3 is 14 amino acids long. Here the CDR3 reads CASSSWDRGGEQFF. The CDR3 region has the DNA TGTGCCAGCAGCTCCTGGGACAGGGGGGGTGAGCAGTTCTTC.

Ten or more counts support this clonotype. The V and J genes are TRBV5-1 and TRBJ2-1; TRBD2 aligns across 9 bases. J was trimmed by 5 bases and V by 1 base; bases with no gene match: 7. This CDR3 is built from 16 residues. The germline V gene encodes CDR1 SGHRS and CDR2 YFSETQ. This CDR3 reads CASSLLGGGADNEQFF. CDR3 in DNA: TGCGCCAGCAGCTTGCTCGGCGGGGGGGCCGACAATGAGCAGTTCTTC.

This clonotype occurred many times. The V gene is TRBV4-1, the J gene TRBJ1-6; D may be TRBD1 (6 bases). Looked up from germline, CDR1 is MGHRA and CDR2 is YSYEKL. This CDR3 has 15 amino acids. The V end was cut by 0 bases, the J end by 7 bases, with 10 bases between. CDR3 bases: TGCGCCAGCAGCCAAGATGGCGGGGGCAATTCACCCCTCCACTTT. This encodes CASSQDGGGNSPLHF.

There are many counts of this clonotype. The J gene is TRBJ1-5, the V gene TRBV6-6; no reliable D call. CDR1 and CDR2 from the germline V gene are MNHNY and SVGAGI (reference sequence). This CDR3 is built from 15 residues. Trimming stripped 8 bases from V and 2 bases from J, with 16 bases between. Here the CDR3 DNA reads TGTGCCAGCGACGGCGAATTTTCCGGCAATCAGCCCCAGCATTTT. Its translation: CASDGEFSGNQPQHF.

This clonotype was picked up many times. The chain joins TRBV20-1 to TRBJ1-1, with D possibly TRBD1 on 6 matching bases. Germline CDR1 and CDR2: DFQATT and SNEGSKA (reference sequence). V was cut by 8 bases and J by 7 bases, with 20 bases left in between. The CDR3 is made up of 13 amino acids. In DNA, the CDR3 is TGCAGTTCCCCCCCCCCAGGGGCAGATGAAGCTTTCTTT. As protein: CSSPPPGADEAFF.

There are many counts of this clonotype. The chain carries TRBV5-1 and TRBJ2-7; no reliable D call. V was pared by 1 base and J by 5 bases, with 4 bases between. The germline CDR1 and CDR2 sequences are SGHRS and YFSETQ. The CDR3 length is 11 residues. This CDR3 is CASSLWDEQYF. As DNA, the CDR3 is TGCGCCAGCAGCTTGTGGGACGAGCAGTACTTC.

This clonotype was picked up many times. The gene calls are TRBV6-5 and TRBJ1-1; tentative D call: TRBD1 (5 bases). The CDR3 consists of 12 residues. Germline assignment: CDR1 MNHEY and CDR2 SVGAGI. The ends were cut back, 2 bases at V and 7 bases at J, with 8 bases in the middle. CDR3 region: CASSYGGGEAFF. In nucleotides, the CDR3 is TGTGCCAGCAGTTACGGGGGGGGTGAAGCTTTCTTT.

This clonotype was counted at least ten times. J is TRBJ2-7 and V is TRBV7-9; D unresolved. Trimming left V 9 bases short and J 0 bases short, with 18 bases between. This CDR3 has 15 amino acids. Germline V CDR1 and CDR2: SEHNR, FQNEAQ (reference sequence). CDR3 DNA sequence: TGTGCCAGTCAACGTGGGCAGTCGAGCTCCTACGAGCAGTACTTC. Its translation: CASQRGQSSSYEQYF.

Many counts were recorded for this clonotype. The V and J genes are TRBV5-6 and TRBJ1-2, with D unclear. CDR3 length: 17 residues. Trimming left V 1 base short and J 2 bases short, with 18 bases between. Germline assignment: CDR1 SGHDT and CDR2 YYEEEE. CDR3 sequence reads: CASSLFKYGGENYGYTF. The CDR3, as DNA: TGTGCCAGCAGCTTGTTCAAGTACGGCGGGGAGAACTATGGCTACACCTTC.

The V and J genes are TRBV20-1 and TRBJ1-2; maybe TRBD1 (6 bases). The CDR3 runs 12 residues. V lost 1 base and J lost 8, with 11 bases in between. The germline CDR1 and CDR2 sequences are DFQATT and SNEGSKA (reference sequence). In DNA, the CDR3 is TGCAGTGCTAGAGGGGGGCAGGGCGGCTACACCTTC. This sequence encodes CSARGGQGGYTF.

By sample share, this clonotype is medium-sized. The rearrangement joins TRBV24-1 to TRBJ2-1, with TRBD1 as a possible D gene (6 bases). The V gene lost 10 bases and the J gene lost 6 bases, with 21 bases spanning the gap. CDR1 KGHDR and CDR2 SFDVKD come from the germline V gene. CDR3 size: 15 residues. Here the CDR3 DNA reads TGTGCCACAAGTACCAGGGGTTTGGTACGCAATGAGCAGTTCTTC. It translates to CATSTRGLVRNEQFF.

This clonotype has a count of ten or more. V gene TRBV5-8 combines with J gene TRBJ1-2, with a weak D call TRBD1 (5 bases). Trimming stripped 2 bases from V and 6 bases from J, with 11 bases between. The germline V gene has CDR1 SGHTS and CDR2 YDEGEE. The CDR3 is 13 residues long. The CDR3 nucleotides read TGTGCCAGCAGCTTTCAGGGAGACGATGGCTACACCTTC. Translated, it gives CASSFQGDDGYTF.

This clonotype was picked up many times. The chain carries TRBV20-1 and TRBJ1-2; D not certain. Germline assignment: CDR1 DFQATT and CDR2 SNEGSKA (reference sequence). The CDR3 sequence is 12 residues long. Trimming removed 5 bases from V and 8 bases from J, with 15 bases in between. The CDR3 region has the DNA TGCAGTGCTGCCGACCGAGTCATGGGCTACACCTTC. Protein sequence: CSAADRVMGYTF.

This clonotype occurred many times. This chain uses TRBV11-2 with TRBJ1-2; weak D call: TRBD1 (5 bases). Trimming took off 0 bases at V and 3 bases at J, with 11 bases between the two ends. Germline V lookup: CDR1 SGHAT, CDR2 FQNNGV. There are 15 residues in the CDR3. The CDR3 loop is CASSLDQQVYYGYTF. In DNA form, the CDR3 reads TGTGCCAGCAGCTTAGACCAACAGGTCTACTATGGCTACACCTTC.

This clonotype was seen repeatedly, ten times or more. This chain connects TRBV5-6 to TRBJ2-7; 13 bases align to TRBD2. The CDR3 runs 16 residues. Trimming cost V 4 bases and J 3 bases; bases outside gene matches: 7. CDR1 SGHDT and CDR2 YYEEEE come from the germline V gene. CDR3 coding DNA: TGTGCCAGCAGCCCCGGACTAGCGGGGGATGTCTACGAGCAGTACTTC. Its translation is CASSPGLAGDVYEQYF.

This clonotype was counted at least ten times. The chain employs TRBV3-1 and TRBJ2-1; D is unclear. The germline gives CDR1 LGHDT, CDR2 YNNKEL (reference sequence). V gave up 4 bases and J gave up 5 bases, with 3 bases separating them. This CDR3 spans 11 amino acids. The CDR3, as DNA: TGTGCCAGCAGCCGAAACAATGAGCAGTTCTTC. As protein: CASSRNNEQFF.

This clonotype was observed at least ten times. The chain links TRBV7-9 to TRBJ2-3; D gene ambiguous. Trimming took 5 bases from V and 5 from J, leaving 5 bases between them. The CDR3 consists of 11 residues. Germline CDR1 is SEHNR and CDR2 is FQNEAQ (reference sequence). The CDR3 DNA reads as TGTGCCAGCAGCCTCCTAGATACGCAGTATTTT. It encodes CASSLLDTQYF.

This clonotype was counted at least ten times. V usage is TRBV30 and J usage is TRBJ2-7; no clear D. V gave up 5 bases and J gave up 2 bases, with 16 bases separating them. The CDR3 has 14 amino acids. Germline CDR1 reads GTSNPN; CDR2 reads SVGIG (reference sequence). DNA for the CDR3: TGTGCCTGGGGGCTGACGCCCAGGACCTACGAGCAGTACTTC. Translation gives CAWGLTPRTYEQYF.

This clonotype was found many times. The chain combines TRBV3-1 with TRBJ2-5; D gene uncertain. Between the trimmed V and J ends, which lost 4 bases and 4 bases, there was a span of 13 bases. The CDR3 has 14 amino acids. CDR1 and CDR2 (germline): LGHDT, YNNKEL (reference sequence). CDR3 in amino acids: CASSLEGPTETQYF. The CDR3, as DNA: TGTGCCAGCAGCCTCGAAGGGCCCACAGAGACCCAGTACTTC.

This clonotype was seen many times. The chain is built from TRBV20-1 and TRBJ2-3; 8 nucleotides match TRBD2. CDR1 DFQATT and CDR2 SNEGSKA come from the germline V gene (reference sequence). The CDR3 contains 16 residues. The ends lost 5 bases at V and 2 bases at J; junction bases unmatched: 12. CDR3 residues: CSAGLVGGGSTDTQYF. CDR3 bases: TGCAGTGCTGGCCTCGTCGGGGGGGGCTCCACAGATACGCAGTATTTT.

At least ten counts were recorded for this clonotype. This chain joins TRBV4-1 and TRBJ2-7; D perhaps matches TRBD1 (6 bases). V lost 8 bases, J lost 9 bases, and 14 bases lay in between. CDR3 length: 11 residues. CDR1 MGHRA and CDR2 YSYEKL come from the germline V gene. The CDR3 here is CASEQGEAQYF. CDR3 DNA: TGCGCCAGCGAACAGGGTGAGGCGCAGTACTTC.

This clonotype was counted at least ten times. The J gene is TRBJ2-7, the V gene TRBV11-2, with 8 bases lining up with TRBD2. The germline CDR1 and CDR2 sequences are SGHAT and FQNNGV. The junction had 9 bases not matched to a gene; V was cut back by 5 bases and J by 3 bases. CDR3 size: 15 residues. As DNA, the CDR3 is TGTGCCAGCAGCCCTTTAGCGGGGCGGTACTACGAGCAGTACTTC. Its protein product is CASSPLAGRYYEQYF.